One and the same sample provided the 23 T cell receptor beta chains below, sequenced in a study of OX40 agonist ivuxolimab in advanced cancers. Using immunoSEQ multiplex PCR, the repertoire was profiled, and TCRdb retains in-frame clones only, with some absent. This table has approximately 79,000 clones, less than 90% appearing once. The sequencing here drew on CD4+ or CD8+ T cells sorted from blood, taken in a trial of the OX40 agonist ivuxolimab. The source is an adult with an advanced solid tumor such as melanoma, head and neck, liver or kidney cancer.

The chain combines TRBV7-9 with TRBJ1-2, with D hard to call. This CDR3 comprises 15 residues. Germline lookup yields CDR1 SEHNR and CDR2 FQNEAQ (reference sequence). V gave up 0 bases and J gave up 4 bases, with 12 bases separating them. CDR3 residues: CASSLAWAGGYGYTF. The DNA for the CDR3 is TGTGCCAGCAGCTTAGCCTGGGCTGGTGGCTATGGCTACACCTTC. The full variable domain, completed using reference TRBV7-9 and TRBJ1-2, is DTGVSQNPRHKITKRGQNVTFRCDPISEHNRLYWYRQTLGQGPEFLTYFQNEAQLEKSRLLSDRFSAERPKGSFSTLEIQRTEQGDSAMYLCASSLAWAGGYGYTFGSGTRLTVV.

V and J are TRBV5-1 and TRBJ2-1; the match to TRBD2 covers 8 bases. Germline assignment: CDR1 SGHRS and CDR2 YFSETQ. CDR3 size: 17 residues. Germline trimming cut 6 bases from V and 10 bases from J; bases unmatched to any gene: 21. Written as DNA, the CDR3 is TGCGCCAGCATTAAGGACGAGGGTCTAGCGGGCCGCGGAGAGCAGTTCTTC. Translated: CASIKDEGLAGRGEQFF.

This clone has only a few counts. The CDR3 protein is CASSPLNSGANVLTF. The CDR3 region has the DNA TGCGCCAGCAGCCCACTGAACTCTGGGGCCAACGTCCTGACTTTC. V gene TRBV4-3 combines with J gene TRBJ2-6, with unresolved D. Germline lookup yields CDR1 LGHNA and CDR2 YSLEER. This CDR3 region has 15 residues. The V and J ends lost 4 bases and 0 bases respectively, with 7 bases between them.

This CDR3 reads CASSLLTGNTEAFF. For the CDR3, the DNA is TGTGCCAGCAGCTTATTAACAGGCAACACTGAAGCTTTCTTT. The rearrangement joins TRBV7-2 to TRBJ1-1, with a weak D call TRBD1 (5 bases). The length of the CDR3 is 14 residues. CDR1 is SGHTA and CDR2 is FQGNSA in the germline V gene. The V gene lost 2 bases and the J gene lost 2 bases, with 9 bases spanning the gap. Looking up the rest from reference TRBV7-2 and TRBJ1-1 gives the full variable domain: GAGVSQSPSNKVTEKGKDVELRCDPISGHTALYWYRQSLGQGLEFLIYFQGNSAPDKSGLPSDRFSAERTGGSVSTLTIQRTQQEDSAVYLCASSLLTGNTEAFFGQGTRLTVV.

CDR3: CASSLTGTRAGNTIYF. CDR3 sequence (DNA): TGTGCCAGCAGCTTAACAGGGACTAGGGCTGGAAACACCATATATTTT. The chain uses TRBV7-8 and TRBJ1-3, with a tentative D call TRBD1 (6 bases). The V gene's germline CDR1 is SGHVS and CDR2 FQNEAQ. The germline V and J ends were trimmed by 2 bases and 2 bases, with 13 bases remaining between them. The CDR3 extends over 16 amino acids.

This clone occurred once. The chain employs TRBV7-2 and TRBJ1-3; D remains unclear. The CDR3 has 15 amino acids. The V gene's germline CDR1 is SGHTA and CDR2 FQGNSA. V was trimmed by 4 bases and J by 0 bases, leaving 10 bases between them. The CDR3 DNA is TGTGCCAGCAGCTCTAAGACGTTCTCTGGAAACACCATATATTTT. Translation gives CASSSKTFSGNTIYF.

The chain recombines TRBV27 with TRBJ1-2; 7 bases align to TRBD1. The CDR3 contains 15 residues. With V trimmed by 5 bases and J by 3 bases, 9 bases remained unmatched. Per germline, CDR1 MNHEY and CDR2 SMNVEV (reference sequence). CDR3 sequence reads: CASSPQGTEHYGYTF. The CDR3 DNA reads as TGTGCCAGCAGTCCGCAAGGGACAGAACACTATGGCTACACCTTC.

The chain couples TRBV9 to TRBJ1-5; D gene ambiguous. The CDR3 extends over 18 amino acids. The V end lost 4 bases, the J end lost 3 bases, and 23 bases lay between the germline ends. Germline CDR1 and CDR2: SGDLS and YYNGEE. The CDR3, as DNA: TGTGCCAGCAGCTCGCCCCGGGGAGGGTTGTCCGACAATCAGCCCCAGCATTTT. Amino acids: CASSSPRGGLSDNQPQHF. The full variable domain, its missing parts supplied by reference TRBV9 and TRBJ1-5, is DSGVTQTPKHLITATGQRVTLRCSPRSGDLSVYWYQQSLDQGLQFLIQYYNGEERAKGNILERFSAQQFPDLHSELNLSSLELGDSALYFCASSSPRGGLSDNQPQHFGDGTRLSIL.

The V call is TRBV21-1, the J call TRBJ2-1; the table assigns TRBD2, which was not confirmed against the DNA. TRBV21-1 is shown as a pseudogene. This CDR3 is built from 12 residues. The CDR3 sequence: CASSKLRREGFF. The CDR3 DNA is TGTGCCAGCAGCAAGTTACGGCGGGAGGGTTTCTTC.

This chain uses TRBV9 with TRBJ2-3; TRBD2 agrees at 10 bases. This CDR3 has 19 amino acids. CDR1 and CDR2 from the germline V gene are SGDLS and YYNGEE. V was clipped by 0 bases and J by 3 bases; unmatched bases: 13. Written as DNA, the CDR3 is TGTGCCAGCAGCGTAGGGGGGCTAAGCGGGAGGGCCGAGACAGATACGCAGTATTTT. Encoded protein: CASSVGGLSGRAETDTQYF.

CDR3 bases: TGTGCCAGCAGCTTTAGAGGGACTAGCGGGGGCCTTACCTACGAGCAGTACTTC. Translating it yields CASSFRGTSGGLTYEQYF. The chain carries TRBV5-6 and TRBJ2-7, with TRBD2 identical over 14 bases. Germline-derived CDR1 and CDR2 are SGHDT and YYEEEE. There are 18 residues in the CDR3. J was trimmed by 2 bases and V by 2 bases; bases with no gene match: 9.

The genes are TRBV19 and TRBJ1-2; possible D gene TRBD1, 6 bases. The V end was cut by 0 bases, the J end by 5 bases, with 16 bases between. The CDR3 has 16 residues. The germline CDR1 and CDR2 sequences are LNHDA and SQIVND (reference sequence). The CDR3 is CASSIDLHRAGYGYTF. Written as DNA, the CDR3 is TGTGCCAGTAGTATAGATCTTCACAGGGCGGGGTATGGCTACACCTTC. The variable domain in full, completed from reference TRBV19 and TRBJ1-2, reads DGGITQSPKYLFRKEGQNVTLSCEQNLNHDAMYWYRQDPGQGLRLIYYSQIVNDFQKGDIAEGYSVSREKKESFPLTVTSAQKNPTAFYLCASSIDLHRAGYGYTFGSGTRLTVV.

J is TRBJ1-1 and V is TRBV10-3, with TRBD1 identical over 9 bases. Germline trimming cut 6 bases from V and 0 bases from J; bases unmatched to any gene: 2. Germline CDR1 is ENHRY and CDR2 is SYGVKD. This CDR3 contains 14 residues. Here the CDR3 DNA reads TGTGCCATCAGAGACAGGGGGATGAACACTGAAGCTTTCTTT. Its translation: CAIRDRGMNTEAFF.

CDR3 loop: CASSLAGTQYFREKLFF. The DNA of the CDR3 is TGTGCCAGCAGCTTAGCTGGGACTCAGTACTTCCGTGAAAAACTGTTTTTT. This chain uses TRBV7-9 with TRBJ1-4, with D possibly matching TRBD1 (5 bases). This CDR3 contains 17 residues. V was clipped by 0 bases and J by 7 bases, with 18 bases between them. The germline V gene encodes CDR1 SEHNR and CDR2 FQNEAQ (reference sequence).

Notes on this clone: This sample also contains other DNA sequences that code for the same CDR3. V and J are TRBV7-9 and TRBJ2-2; TRBD1 aligns across 7 bases. The CDR3 covers 14 residues. Germline V gene lookup returns CDR1 SEHNR and CDR2 FQNEAQ (reference sequence). V dropped 5 bases and J dropped 5; count of bases not matched to a gene: 5. In DNA form, the CDR3 reads TGTGCCAGCAGCCTAGAGGGGGCGACCGGGGAGCTGTTTTTT. It encodes CASSLEGATGELFF.

The chain joins TRBV5-4 to TRBJ2-2, with a weak D call TRBD2 (7 bases). V was shortened by 6 bases and J by 5 bases, with 20 bases between the two germline ends. The germline V gene has CDR1 SGHNT and CDR2 YYREEE (reference sequence). The CDR3 covers 16 residues. CDR3 sequence: CASTPIGGGGTGELFF. CDR3 nucleotides: TGTGCCAGCACCCCCATAGGGGGGGGCGGGACCGGGGAGCTGTTTTTT.

The V call is TRBV7-3, the J call TRBJ2-3; perhaps TRBD2 as D (7 bases). CDR3 length equals 16 residues. Germline-derived CDR1 and CDR2 are SGHTA and FQGTGA. Trimming stripped 5 bases from V and 4 bases from J, with 19 bases between. As DNA, the CDR3 is TGTGCCAGCAGCCCAGGGGACGCGGGGGAAGCAGATACGCAGTATTTT. Amino acid sequence: CASSPGDAGEADTQYF.

The gene calls are TRBV30 and TRBJ1-4, with D unresolved. V lost 2 bases and J 5 bases, leaving 12 bases between the germline ends. Germline CDR1 reads GTSNPN; CDR2 reads SVGIG (reference sequence). The CDR3 is 14 residues long. The CDR3 DNA reads TGTGCCTGGAGTTATAGGGTTCGAAATGAAAAACTGTTTTTT. Its protein is CAWSYRVRNEKLFF.

The gene calls are TRBV4-2 and TRBJ2-1; tentatively, D is TRBD1 or TRBD2 (5 bases each). This CDR3 is built from 14 residues. Trimming left V 1 base short and J 4 bases short, with 8 bases between. The germline V gene encodes CDR1 LGHNA and CDR2 YNFKEQ. The CDR3 here is CASSQGDQYNEQFF. The CDR3 DNA reads as TGTGCCAGCAGCCAAGGGGACCAATACAATGAGCAGTTCTTC.

DNA for the CDR3: TGTGCCAGCAGCCCTGGGGAGACCCAGTACTTC. It is translated as CASSPGETQYF. The chain combines TRBV14 with TRBJ2-5; D gene unclear. V was trimmed by 4 bases and J by 5 bases, leaving 5 bases between them. CDR1 is SGHDN, CDR2 FVKESK, per germline. This CDR3 is 11 amino acids long.

The gene calls are TRBV18 and TRBJ1-1; 8 bases agree with TRBD1. Germline trimming cut 3 bases from V and 0 bases from J; bases unmatched to any gene: 6. Germline V lookup: CDR1 KGHSH, CDR2 LQKENI. The CDR3 length is 16 residues. CDR3 nucleotide sequence: TGTGCCAGCTCACCCGGACAGGGCCCGATGAACACTGAAGCTTTCTTT. The encoded protein is CASSPGQGPMNTEAFF.

The gene calls are TRBV7-2 and TRBJ1-2, with a weak D call TRBD1 (6 bases). The CDR3 runs 15 residues. Germline CDR1 reads SGHTA; CDR2 reads FQGNSA. Trimming shortened V by 5 bases and J by 3 bases, and 16 bases separated the two germline ends. The CDR3 DNA reads as TGTGCCAGCAGCCCAATGTTTGGGGGCGACTATGGCTACACCTTC. Translation: CASSPMFGGDYGYTF.

The chain has TRBV13 and TRBJ1-1, with TRBD1 matching 7 bases. The CDR3 totals 13 residues. Trimming at V came to 4 bases and at J to 7 bases, leaving 6 bases not matched to a gene. Germline CDR1 is PRHDT and CDR2 is FYEKMQ (reference sequence). As DNA, the CDR3 is TGTGCCAGCAGCTCCCCACAGGGGTTTGAAGCTTTCTTT. Its translation: CASSSPQGFEAFF.